The clone carrying this T cell receptor (beta chain) has just a few counts. This entry is derived from a study of early T cells in non-severe SARS-CoV-2 infection. With 7 bases clipped from V and 2 bases from J, the junction kept 10 bases outside the gene matches. The CDR3 has 15 residues. Germline V gene sequence: CDR1 MNHEY, CDR2 SVGEGT. TCRdb analysed the 5' RACE reads with MiXCR anew, one entry per CDR3 protein. The sample consists of about 21,000 distinct CDR3 sequences, around 5.8% of them appearing once. The sequence came from an adult who was a healthcare worker with PCR-confirmed SARS-CoV-2 infection or an uninfected control (not recorded which). Source: whole blood, taken at baseline. The J gene is TRBJ2-7, the V gene TRBV6-2 or TRBV6-3; 8 bases are shared with TRBD1. The CDR3 loop reads CASIPQGANAYEQYF. CDR3 DNA: TGTGCCAGCATTCCTCAGGGGGCGAACGCCTACGAGCAGTACTTC.